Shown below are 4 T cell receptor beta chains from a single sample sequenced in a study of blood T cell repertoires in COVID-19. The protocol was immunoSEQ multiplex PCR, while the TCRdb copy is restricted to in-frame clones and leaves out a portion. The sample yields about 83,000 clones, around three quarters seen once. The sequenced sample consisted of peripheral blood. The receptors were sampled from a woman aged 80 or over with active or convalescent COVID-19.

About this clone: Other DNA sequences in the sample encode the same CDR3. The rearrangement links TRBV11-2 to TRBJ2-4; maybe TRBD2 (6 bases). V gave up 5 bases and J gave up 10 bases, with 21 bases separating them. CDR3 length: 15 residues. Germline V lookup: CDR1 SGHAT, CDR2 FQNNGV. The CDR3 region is CASSVTQEGSAIQYF. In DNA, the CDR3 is TGTGCCAGCAGCGTAACCCAGGAGGGGAGCGCGATTCAGTACTTC.

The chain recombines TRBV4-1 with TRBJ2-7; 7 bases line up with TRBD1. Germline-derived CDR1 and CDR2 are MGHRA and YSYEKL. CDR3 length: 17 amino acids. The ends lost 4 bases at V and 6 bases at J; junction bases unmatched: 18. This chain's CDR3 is CASSLTRGGAVPVEQYF. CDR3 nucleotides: TGCGCCAGCAGCCTTACGAGAGGGGGCGCAGTCCCCGTCGAGCAGTACTTC.

CDR3: CASSFQGAEAFF. The CDR3 DNA reads TGCGCCAGCAGCTTCCAGGGGGCAGAAGCTTTCTTT. The V and J genes are TRBV5-1 and TRBJ1-1; TRBD1 matches at 8 bases. CDR1 is SGHRS, CDR2 YFSETQ, per germline. The V and J ends lost 2 bases and 8 bases, in that order; junction bases with no gene match: 2. CDR3 length: 12 residues.

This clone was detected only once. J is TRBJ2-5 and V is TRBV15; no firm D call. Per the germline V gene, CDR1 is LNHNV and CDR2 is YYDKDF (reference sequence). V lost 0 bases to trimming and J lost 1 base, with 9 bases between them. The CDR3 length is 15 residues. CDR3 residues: CATSRDLNSQETQYF. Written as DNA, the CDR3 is TGTGCCACCAGCAGAGATTTGAACAGCCAAGAGACCCAGTACTTC.